The T cell receptor (beta chain) under discussion was sequenced for a study of T cell responses to AZD1222 COVID-19 vaccine. Study-level background: Second doses that came at about 4 or about 12 weeks were put together. Points from the study as a whole: White British ancestry dominated among donors, who included more females, and clonal diversity was possibly underestimated. Dominant at 160-218 and 743-854, vaccine-associated CD4 TCRs also spanned spike.

Some clones are missing from TCRdb's copy, which holds only in-frame ones; the method was immunoSEQ multiplex PCR. The table lists 200,000 or so clones, 88% of them singletons. The germline CDR1 and CDR2 sequences are KGHSH and LQKENI. The V end was cut by 2 bases, the J end by 1 base, with 9 bases between. This CDR3 region has 15 residues. Note on this clone: Its antigen is not known.

The rearrangement links TRBV18 to TRBJ1-3; no clear D gene. Here the sequenced sample was peripheral blood, taken on day 0 of AZD1222 vaccination. The receptor comes from an adult in good health. The CDR3 DNA is TGTGCCAGCTCACCAAACCATGGGTCTGGAAACACCATATATTTT. Its translation is CASSPNHGSGNTIYF.